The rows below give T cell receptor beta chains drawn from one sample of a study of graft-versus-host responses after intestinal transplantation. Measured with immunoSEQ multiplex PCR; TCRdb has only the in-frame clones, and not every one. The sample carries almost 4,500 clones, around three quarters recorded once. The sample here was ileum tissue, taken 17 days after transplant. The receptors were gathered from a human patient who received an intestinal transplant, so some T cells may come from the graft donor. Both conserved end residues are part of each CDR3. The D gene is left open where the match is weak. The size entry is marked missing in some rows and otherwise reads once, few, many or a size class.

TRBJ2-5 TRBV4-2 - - CASSRSRGETQYF TGTGCCAGCAGCCGCTCCCGAGGCGAGACCCAGTACTTC
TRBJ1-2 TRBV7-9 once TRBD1 CASSLAGPGGAGGYTF TGTGCCAGCAGCTTAGCGGGACCAGGGGGCGCGGGCGGCTACACCTTC
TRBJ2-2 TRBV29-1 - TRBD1 CSALKDRANTGELFF TGCAGCGCGCTTAAGGACAGGGCGAACACCGGGGAGCTGTTTTTT
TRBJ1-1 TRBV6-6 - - CASTPSGGNTEAFF TGTGCCAGCACCCCATCCGGGGGGAACACTGAAGCTTTCTTT
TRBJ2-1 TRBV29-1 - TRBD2 CSVEVLAGGYNEQFF TGCAGCGTTGAAGTTCTAGCGGGGGGCTACAATGAGCAGTTCTTC
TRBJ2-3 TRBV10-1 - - CASSRDLSSTDTQYF TGCGCCAGCAGCCGGGACTTGTCTAGCACAGATACGCAGTATTTT
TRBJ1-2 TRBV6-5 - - CASSYGPLAVYGYTF TGTGCCAGCAGTTATGGTCCCTTGGCGGTCTATGGCTACACCTTC
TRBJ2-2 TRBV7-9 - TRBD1 CASRITGGSNTGELFF TGTGCCAGCAGAATAACAGGGGGTTCGAACACCGGGGAGCTGTTTTTT
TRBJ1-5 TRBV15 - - CATSRGRAREPYSNQPQHF TGTGCCACCAGCAGAGGGAGGGCCAGGGAACCTTATAGCAATCAGCCCCAGCATTTT
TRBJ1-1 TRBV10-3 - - CAISAGDTEAFF TGTGCCATCAGTGCAGGGGACACTGAAGCTTTCTTT
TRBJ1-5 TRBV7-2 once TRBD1 CASSPMTGGNQPQHF TGTGCCAGCAGCCCTATGACAGGGGGCAATCAGCCCCAGCATTTT
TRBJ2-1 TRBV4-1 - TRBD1 CASSRWDRVPPNEQFF TGCGCCAGCAGCCGCTGGGACAGGGTTCCCCCCAATGAGCAGTTCTTC
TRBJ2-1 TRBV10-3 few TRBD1 CAISDRGQINEQFF TGTGCCATCAGTGATAGGGGACAGATCAATGAGCAGTTCTTC
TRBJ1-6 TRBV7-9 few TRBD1 CASSSPGQGAIPHNSPLHF TGTGCCAGCAGCTCACCGGGACAGGGGGCTATCCCCCATAATTCACCCCTCCACTTT
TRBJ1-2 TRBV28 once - CASRNTGKTNYGYTF TGTGCCAGCCGAAATACAGGAAAGACTAACTATGGCTACACCTTC
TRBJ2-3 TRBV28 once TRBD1 CASSFDRGKDTQYF TGTGCCAGCAGTTTCGACAGGGGGAAAGATACGCAGTATTTT
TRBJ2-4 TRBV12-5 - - CASGLVPPARFGKNIQYF TGTGCTAGTGGTTTGGTACCCCCCGCGCGGTTTGGCAAAAACATTCAGTACTTC
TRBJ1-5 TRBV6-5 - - CASNIGNQPQHF TGTGCCAGCAACATCGGCAATCAGCCCCAGCATTTT
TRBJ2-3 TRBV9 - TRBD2 CASSVRLAGDPSTDTQYF TGTGCCAGCAGCGTAAGACTAGCGGGGGATCCGAGCACAGATACGCAGTATTTT
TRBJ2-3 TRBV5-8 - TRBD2 CASSQLLAGGPGVTDTQYF TGTGCCAGCAGCCAACTACTAGCGGGGGGTCCCGGCGTCACAGATACGCAGTATTTT
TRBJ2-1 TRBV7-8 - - CASSLAGAPYNEQFF TGTGCCAGCAGCTTAGCGGGGGCCCCCTACAATGAGCAGTTCTTC
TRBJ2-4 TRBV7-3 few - CASSLNSLAKNIQYF TGTGCCAGCAGCTTAAACAGTCTAGCCAAAAACATTCAGTACTTC
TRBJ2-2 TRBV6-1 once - CASFGENTGELFF TGTGCCAGCTTCGGTGAGAACACCGGGGAGCTGTTTTTT
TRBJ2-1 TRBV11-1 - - CASSLWGLEDNEQFF TGTGCCAGCAGCTTATGGGGACTCGAAGACAATGAGCAGTTCTTC
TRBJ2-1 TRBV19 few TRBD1 CASSKPNAGTGRNEQFF TGTGCCAGTAGTAAGCCTAATGCCGGGACAGGGAGGAATGAGCAGTTCTTC
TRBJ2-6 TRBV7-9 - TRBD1 CASSHGTDLSGANVLTF TGTGCCAGCAGCCACGGGACAGATCTCTCTGGGGCCAACGTCCTGACTTTC
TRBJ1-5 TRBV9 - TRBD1 CASSVGQGTSDQPQHF TGTGCCAGCAGCGTAGGACAGGGGACTTCGGATCAGCCCCAGCATTTT
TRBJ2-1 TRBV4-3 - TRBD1 CASSQGDRAYWEIVRDNEQFF TGCGCCAGCAGCCAAGGGGACAGGGCCTATTGGGAAATTGTACGGGACAATGAGCAGTTCTTC
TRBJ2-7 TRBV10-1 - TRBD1 CASINDRDRSSYEQYF TGCGCCAGCATTAATGACCGGGACAGATCCTCCTACGAGCAGTACTTC
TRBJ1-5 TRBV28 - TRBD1 CASSQDRFNQPQHF TGTGCCAGCAGCCAGGACAGGTTCAATCAGCCCCAGCATTTT
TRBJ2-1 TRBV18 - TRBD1 CASSPTGTGLSEQFF TGTGCCAGCTCACCTACCGGGACAGGGCTGAGTGAGCAGTTCTTC
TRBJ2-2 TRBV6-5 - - CASTHRQNTGELFF TGTGCCAGCACGCATAGACAGAACACCGGGGAGCTGTTTTTT
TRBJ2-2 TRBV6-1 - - CASTHRQNTGELFF TGTGCCAGCACGCATAGACAGAACACCGGGGAGCTGTTTTTT
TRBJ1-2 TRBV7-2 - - CASSLQGFQDGYTF TGTGCCAGCAGCCTACAGGGTTTTCAAGATGGCTACACCTTC
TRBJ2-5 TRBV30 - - CAWSKVAAETQYF TGTGCCTGGAGTAAGGTAGCGGCAGAGACCCAGTACTTC
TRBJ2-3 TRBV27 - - CASSLLSRKSMGTDTQYF TGTGCCAGCAGTTTACTTTCGCGGAAGTCTATGGGCACAGATACGCAGTATTTT
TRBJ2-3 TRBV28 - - CASSFLIATDTQYF TGTGCCAGCAGTTTTTTGATAGCGACAGATACGCAGTATTTT